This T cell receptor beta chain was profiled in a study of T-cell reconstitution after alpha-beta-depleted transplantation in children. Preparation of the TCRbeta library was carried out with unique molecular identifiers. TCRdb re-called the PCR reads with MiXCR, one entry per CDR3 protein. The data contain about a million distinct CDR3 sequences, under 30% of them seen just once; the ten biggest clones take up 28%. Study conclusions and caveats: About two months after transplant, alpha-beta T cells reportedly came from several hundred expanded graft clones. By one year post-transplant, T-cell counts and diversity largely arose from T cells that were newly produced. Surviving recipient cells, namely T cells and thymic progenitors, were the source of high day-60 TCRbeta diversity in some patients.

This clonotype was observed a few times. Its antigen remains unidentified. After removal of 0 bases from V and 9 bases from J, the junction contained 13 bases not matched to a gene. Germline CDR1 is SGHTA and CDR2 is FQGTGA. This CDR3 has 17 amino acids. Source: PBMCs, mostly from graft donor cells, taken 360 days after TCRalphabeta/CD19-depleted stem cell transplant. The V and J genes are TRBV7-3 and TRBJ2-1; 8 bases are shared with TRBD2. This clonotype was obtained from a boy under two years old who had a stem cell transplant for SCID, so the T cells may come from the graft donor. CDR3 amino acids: CASSLTPGGPRSSEQFF. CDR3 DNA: TGTGCCAGCAGCTTAACTCCGGGGGGGCCTCGTTCCAGTGAGCAGTTCTTC.